The present TCR beta chain was sequenced within a study of T cell responses to AZD1222 COVID-19 vaccine. Deletions cut 2 bases from V and 2 bases from J, with 6 bases between. Germline V gene lookup returns CDR1 SEHNR and CDR2 FQNEAQ (reference sequence). This CDR3 is 13 amino acids long. This clone is medium-sized by share. What it recognizes is unknown. Regarding the study as a whole: At baseline, seropositivity was found in only 5 to 7 AZD1222 recipients.

Using immunoSEQ multiplex PCR, the repertoire was profiled, and TCRdb retains in-frame clones only, with some absent. The table shows tens of thousands of clones, with 75% to 85% occurring only once. The material sequenced was peripheral blood, taken on day 0 of AZD1222 vaccination. This TCR was recovered from an adult in good health. The gene calls are TRBV7-9 and TRBJ1-1; D call uncertain. The CDR3 nucleotides read TGTGCCAGCAGCTTAATGGAAAACACTGAAGCTTTCTTT. Translating it yields CASSLMENTEAFF. The full variable domain, its missing parts supplied by reference TRBV7-9 and TRBJ1-1, is DTGVSQNPRHKITKRGQNVTFRCDPISEHNRLYWYRQTLGQGPEFLTYFQNEAQLEKSRLLSDRFSAERPKGSFSTLEIQRTEQGDSAMYLCASSLMENTEAFFGQGTRLTVV.